This T cell receptor beta chain appears in the sequencing data of a study of blood T cell repertoires in COVID-19. In the study overall: Acute and convalescent COVID-19 samples came from the United States, Italy and Spain.

The CDR3 spans 12 residues. V lost 7 bases to trimming and J lost 2 bases, with 8 bases between them. Germline CDR1 and CDR2: MDHEN and SYDVKM. Assay: immunoSEQ multiplex PCR; the TCRdb copy retains only in-frame clones and omits some. Of about 86,000 clones listed, around 80% were seen once; the top ten hold around 10%. This clone was observed at least ten times. This same CDR3 is encoded by further DNA sequences in the sample. The sequenced sample consisted of peripheral blood. The V and J genes are TRBV28 and TRBJ1-1; D remains ambiguous. The sequence was obtained from a man aged 65 to 79 with acute or convalescent COVID-19. The CDR3: CASTPLNTEAFF. CDR3 nucleotides: TGTGCCAGCACCCCTCTAAACACTGAAGCTTTCTTT.